The 20 T cell receptor beta chains given below trace back to one sample, sequenced in a study of blood T cell repertoires in COVID-19 (dated by TCRdb to about 2020). Library prep was done by the immunoSEQ multiplex PCR assay. In its TCRdb copy, this immuneACCESS table keeps in-frame sequences only and misses some clones. Where compared with another copy, unresolved V genes explain less than half of these, and the others have no known cause. The sample contains about 270,000 clones, over 75% of them found a single time. The ten largest clones represent 8% to 13% of the sample. Sequencing used peripheral blood. Receptors originate from a woman between 65 and 79 years old with acute or convalescent COVID-19.

The chain carries TRBV2 and TRBJ2-3; 10 nucleotides agree with TRBD2. The J segment lost 5 bases and the V segment lost 6 bases, leaving 14 bases of the junction unmatched. The CDR3 contains 17 residues. Germline V CDR1 and CDR2: SNHLY, FYNNEI. CDR3 coding DNA: TGTGCCAGCAGGGACCTGGTCCTAGCGGGGGATGAAGATACGCAGTATTTT. Translation gives CASRDLVLAGDEDTQYF.

This clone was observed a single time. The chain couples TRBV9 to TRBJ1-1, with D hard to call. The germline V gene has CDR1 SGDLS and CDR2 YYNGEE. This CDR3 is 17 amino acids long. V dropped 0 bases and J dropped 1 base, with 16 bases sitting between them. DNA for the CDR3: TGTGCCAGCAGCGTAGGTACCCAGACACTAGGGAACACTGAAGCTTTCTTT. Translated, it gives CASSVGTQTLGNTEAFF.

The chain carries TRBV7-9 and TRBJ1-4; tentatively, D is TRBD1 (6 bases). CDR3 length: 15 residues. V shed 4 bases and J shed 8 bases, with 17 bases lying between them. Germline V gene data show CDR1 as SEHNR and CDR2 as FQNEAQ (reference sequence). As DNA, the CDR3 is TGTGCCAGCAGCTCCGGGACGGGAAGGGGGGAAAAACTGTTTTTT. Protein: CASSSGTGRGEKLFF.

J is TRBJ2-1 and V is TRBV2, with TRBD2 matching 7 bases. J was trimmed by 16 bases and V by 2 bases; bases with no gene match: 11. CDR1 and CDR2 (germline): SNHLY, FYNNEI. This CDR3 has 13 amino acids. The CDR3 here is CASSERPASGDFF. DNA for the CDR3: TGTGCCAGCAGTGAAAGGCCCGCGAGCGGGGACTTCTTC.

This chain uses TRBV3-1 (or the pseudogene TRBV3-2) with TRBJ2-3; TRBD2 might be the D (7 bases). Germline V CDR1 and CDR2: LGHDT, YNNKEL (reference sequence). The V end was cut by 4 bases, the J end by 0 bases, with 14 bases between. The CDR3 has 16 residues. CDR3 in amino acids: CASSPSGGLSTDTQYF. The CDR3, as DNA: TGTGCCAGCAGCCCTTCGGGGGGCCTTAGCACAGATACGCAGTATTTT.

The J gene is TRBJ1-6, the V gene TRBV3-1 (or the pseudogene TRBV3-2); TRBD1 is a possible D gene (5 bases). Germline CDR1 and CDR2: LGHDT and YNNKEL (reference sequence). Between the trimmed V and J ends, which lost 0 bases and 10 bases, there was a span of 7 bases. This CDR3 spans 13 amino acids. CDR3 in DNA: TGTGCCAGCAGCCAAGATTGGGGCTCACCCCTCCACTTT. Amino acids: CASSQDWGSPLHF.

The chain recombines TRBV10-1 with TRBJ2-1; 13 nucleotides align to TRBD2. The CDR3 contains 16 residues. J gave up 5 bases and V 4 bases, and 5 bases lay outside the gene matches. Per germline, CDR1 WNHNN and CDR2 SYGVQD (reference sequence). CDR3 loop: CASSGGTSGVDNEQFF. CDR3 coding DNA: TGCGCCAGCAGTGGCGGGACTAGCGGGGTAGACAATGAGCAGTTCTTC.

The rearrangement links TRBV11-3 to TRBJ2-5; tentatively, D is TRBD1 (6 bases). Germline V gene lookup returns CDR1 SGHNT and CDR2 YENEEA. With 1 base removed from V and 1 base from J, the gap between germline ends came to 10 bases. This CDR3 has 15 residues. The CDR3 DNA sequence: TGTGCCAGCAGCTTAGGAGTGGGGGCCCAAGAGACCCAGTACTTC. Translating gives CASSLGVGAQETQYF.

The genes are TRBV9 and TRBJ2-3; unclear D gene. Germline-derived CDR1 and CDR2 are SGDLS and YYNGEE. Trimming stripped 3 bases from V and 1 base from J, with 9 bases between. The CDR3 runs to 14 residues. CDR3 in amino acids: CASSGALGTDTQYF. CDR3 nucleotides: TGTGCCAGCAGCGGGGCGTTAGGCACAGATACGCAGTATTTT.

As regards this clone: The same CDR3 can be traced to other DNA sequences in this sample. This chain uses TRBV9 with TRBJ1-3; no reliable D call. The CDR3 has 14 residues. From germline, CDR1 is SGDLS and CDR2 YYNGEE. The V end lost 0 bases, the J end lost 2 bases, and 6 bases lay between the germline ends. CDR3 DNA: TGTGCCAGCAGCGTAGTATCTACTGGAAACACCATATATTTT. Its translation is CASSVVSTGNTIYF.

This clone was counted a few times. Since the CDR3 does not end with the conserved phenylalanine or tryptophan, this likely comes from a read error. It is unclear where the CDR3 begins or ends on the DNA, so no DNA is shown, and the CDR3 is as TCRdb lists it. The J gene is TRBJ1-1, the V gene TRBV21-1; the table's D call, TRBD1, was not checked against the DNA. TRBV21-1 is shown as a pseudogene. The length of the CDR3 is 12 amino acids, counting both ends. The CDR3 loop reads CASSKGVETADL.

The rearrangement uses TRBV6-1 and TRBJ2-6; D is ambiguous. CDR3 length equals 14 residues. Trimming took 3 bases from V and 4 from J, leaving 7 bases between them. Germline loops: CDR1 MNHNS, CDR2 SASEGT. The CDR3 nucleotides are TGTGCCAGCAGTGAGCTGGCCGGGGCCAACGTCCTGACTTTC. This codes for CASSELAGANVLTF.

The rearrangement uses TRBV9 and TRBJ1-2, with a possible D match to TRBD1 (6 bases). Between the trimmed V and J ends, which lost 7 bases and 8 bases, there was a span of 18 bases. CDR1 is SGDLS, CDR2 YYNGEE, per germline. CDR3 size: 13 residues. The chain's CDR3 is CASRGGAPTGYTF. DNA of the CDR3: TGTGCCAGCCGGGGGGGGGCACCAACGGGCTACACCTTC.

This clone was detected a few times. This chain connects TRBV2 to TRBJ1-2, with a tentative D call TRBD1 (6 bases). The V end lost 7 bases, the J end lost 2 bases, and 8 bases lay between the germline ends. The CDR3 spans 12 residues. Germline V gene lookup returns CDR1 SNHLY and CDR2 FYNNEI. Written as DNA, the CDR3 is TGTGCCAGCATTCAGGGGAACTATGGCTACACCTTC. This encodes CASIQGNYGYTF.

The chain combines TRBV11-2 with TRBJ2-7; 8 positions agree with TRBD1. CDR3 size: 15 residues. Germline CDR1 SGHAT, CDR2 FQNNGV. The J segment lost 6 bases and the V segment lost 5 bases, leaving 12 bases of the junction unmatched. The CDR3 loop reads CASSLYGPQGGEQYF. DNA of the CDR3: TGTGCCAGCAGCCTCTACGGACCACAGGGGGGCGAGCAGTACTTC.

V and J are TRBV14 and TRBJ1-1; D possibly corresponds to TRBD1 (5 bases). CDR1 is SGHDN, CDR2 FVKESK, per germline. Trimming removed 7 bases at V and 5 bases at J, with 14 bases between. The CDR3 extends over 13 amino acids. The CDR3 DNA reads as TGTGCCAGCACCTTCGGGGGGGGAACTGAAGCTTTCTTT. This encodes CASTFGGGTEAFF.

This chain joins TRBV19 and TRBJ2-7; 10 positions agree with TRBD1. The germline CDR1 and CDR2 sequences are LNHDA and SQIVND (reference sequence). The CDR3 extends over 15 amino acids. V lost 3 bases, J lost 2 bases, and 4 bases stayed unmatched. The CDR3 bases are TGTGCCAGTAGTATGGGAGGGACAGGGGCCTACGAGCAGTACTTC. Translation gives CASSMGGTGAYEQYF.

The chain links TRBV14 to TRBJ1-6, with D unresolved. Germline V gene sequence: CDR1 SGHDN, CDR2 FVKESK. Trimming shortened V by 3 bases and J by 5 bases, and 11 bases separated the two germline ends. This CDR3 region has 15 residues. The CDR3 DNA reads as TGTGCCAGCAGCCACCCATACGGGGATAATTCACCCCTCCACTTT. It translates to CASSHPYGDNSPLHF.

This rearrangement joins TRBV25-1 to TRBJ2-3; perhaps TRBD1 as D (6 bases). Germline CDR1 MGHDK, CDR2 SYGVNS. V was shortened by 4 bases and J by 0 bases, with 14 bases between the two germline ends. The CDR3 has 16 amino acids. The CDR3, as DNA: TGTGCCAGCAGTGGAGGGACATTCTCTAGCACAGATACGCAGTATTTT. Its protein is CASSGGTFSSTDTQYF.

This chain joins TRBV2 and TRBJ1-2; 8 nucleotides line up with TRBD1. Germline trimming cut 7 bases from V and 8 bases from J; bases unmatched to any gene: 12. Germline CDR1 and CDR2: SNHLY and FYNNEI. This CDR3 contains 14 residues. Written as DNA, the CDR3 is TGTGCCAGCAAGGGGACAGGCCCGACTCAGGGCTACACCTTC. It codes for CASKGTGPTQGYTF.